This T cell receptor beta chain derives from a study of OX40 agonist ivuxolimab in advanced cancers. Measured with immunoSEQ multiplex PCR; TCRdb has only the in-frame clones, and not every one. The table has fewer than 200,000 clones, 94% seen once. The study's findings and limits: The authors also found low normalized T-cell clonal expansion in some nonresponders.

In the case of this clone: Its antigen is not identified.

The ends were cut back, 7 bases at V and 0 bases at J, with 7 bases in the middle. CDR3 size: 13 residues. In germline, CDR1 is MNHNS, CDR2 SASEGT. Blood samples were obtained at baseline, cycle 4 day 1, and cycle 7 day 1. The sequence was obtained from an adult with an advanced solid tumor such as melanoma, head and neck, liver or kidney cancer. The specimen comprised CD4+ or CD8+ T cells sorted from blood, sampled in a trial of the OX40 agonist ivuxolimab. J is TRBJ1-3 and V is TRBV6-1; D unresolved. CDR3 amino acids: CASMAASGNTIYF. CDR3 sequence (DNA): TGTGCCAGCATGGCTGCCTCTGGAAACACCATATATTTT.